This TCR beta chain comes out of a study of CD8+CD57+ T cells in acquired aplastic anemia (dated by TCRdb to about 2018). Describing the broader study: A mean of about 3.2 ug of DNA, ranging from about 0.19 to 27.4 ug, was extracted from sorted CD4+ and CD8+ cells. Mean read counts for healthy donor samples were 10 million to 10.8 million for CD4+ cells and about 12 million for CD8+ cells. Overall study outcomes, separate from this receptor: Roughly 29 CD8+ CDR3 sequences were found in both patients and controls but appeared to be highly expressed in patients and within the immunodominant clones of the patients. Patients and healthy controls showed no significant difference in CD8+ Simpson's diversity (P=0.060).

Genomic DNA was used as template for profiling of TCR beta VDJ combinations and CDR3 sequences. TCR repertoire sequencing was run on an Illumina HiSeq 2000. In the authors' own workflow: TRBV/TRBJ rearrangement plots, CDR3 size and DJ length profiles, and Simpson's diversity index were used to evaluate the repertoires. Whichever DNA sequence was most abundant in the deep sequencing data was defined as the immunodominant clone. CDR3 amino acid sequences were screened for sharing across subjects and compared with published repertoires and the VDJdb database. TCRdb trimmed public reads at Q25 via fastp, called clones via MiXCR and kept in-frame beta chains. Identical CDR3 proteins give one entry, which carries the most common genes and DNA. It is TCRdb's table, rather than the study itself, that gives the V and J calls and clone size. Recorded for this sample are 400,000 to 450,000 distinct CDR3 sequences; roughly 64% of them occurred a single time. The ten largest clonotypes hold 4% of the sample.

The study deep-sequenced TCR repertoires of sorted CD4+ and CD8+ blood T cells from severe aplastic anemia patients and healthy subjects. Ficoll-Paque density gradient centrifugation was used to isolate peripheral blood mononuclear cells. Before DNA was extracted, CD4+ and CD8+ T cells were sorted using either FACS or magnetic beads. The germline V gene supplies CDR1 SGHTA and CDR2 FQGNSA. From cysteine to phenylalanine, the CDR3 is 14 amino acids long. Left in the record is the CDR3 DNA by itself, 42 bases read in frame from the first base. Worth noting for this clonotype: The clone's antigen remains unknown. The junction and the germline gene differ at one end; a read error may be behind it.

The rearrangement joined TRBV7-2 to TRBJ1-3; no D segment can be confidently identified. The specimen was sorted CD4+, CD8+, or CD8+CD57+ T cells (not recorded which) from PBMCs. The source is a human donor in good health, serving as a control. The DNA sequence is as follows: TGTGCCAGCAGCTCAGAGGGAAGCGAGACCCAGTACTACTTT. Its protein is CASSSEGSETQYYF.